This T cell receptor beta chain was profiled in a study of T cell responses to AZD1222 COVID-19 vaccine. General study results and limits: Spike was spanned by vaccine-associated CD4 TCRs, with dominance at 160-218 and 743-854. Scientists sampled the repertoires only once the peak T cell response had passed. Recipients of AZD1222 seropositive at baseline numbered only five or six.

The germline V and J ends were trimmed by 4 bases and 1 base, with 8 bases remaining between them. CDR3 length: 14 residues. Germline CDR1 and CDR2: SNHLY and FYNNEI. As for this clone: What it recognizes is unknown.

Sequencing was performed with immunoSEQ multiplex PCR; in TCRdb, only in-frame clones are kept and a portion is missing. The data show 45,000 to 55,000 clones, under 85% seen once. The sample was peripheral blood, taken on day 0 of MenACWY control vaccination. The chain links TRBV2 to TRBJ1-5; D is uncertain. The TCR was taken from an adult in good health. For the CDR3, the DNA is TGTGCCAGCAGTGGAGTTGGGAGCAATCAGCCCCAGCATTTT. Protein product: CASSGVGSNQPQHF.